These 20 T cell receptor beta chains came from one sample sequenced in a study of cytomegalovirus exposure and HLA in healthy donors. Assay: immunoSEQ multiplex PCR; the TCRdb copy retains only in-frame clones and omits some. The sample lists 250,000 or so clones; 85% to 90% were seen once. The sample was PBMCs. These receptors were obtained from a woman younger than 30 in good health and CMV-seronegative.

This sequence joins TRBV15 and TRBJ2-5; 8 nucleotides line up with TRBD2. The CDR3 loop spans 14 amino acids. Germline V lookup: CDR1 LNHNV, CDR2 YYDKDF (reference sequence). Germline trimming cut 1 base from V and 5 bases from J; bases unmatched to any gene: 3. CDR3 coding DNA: TGTGCCACCAGCAGAGGTGGCGGGGGGGAGACCCAGTACTTC. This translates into CATSRGGGGETQYF.

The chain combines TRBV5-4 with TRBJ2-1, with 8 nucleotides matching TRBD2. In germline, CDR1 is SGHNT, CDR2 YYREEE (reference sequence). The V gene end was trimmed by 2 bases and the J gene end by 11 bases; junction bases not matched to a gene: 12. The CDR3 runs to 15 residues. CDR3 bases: TGTGCCAGCAGCTTAGTAACTAGCGGCGTCTACAAGCAGTTCTTC. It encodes CASSLVTSGVYKQFF.

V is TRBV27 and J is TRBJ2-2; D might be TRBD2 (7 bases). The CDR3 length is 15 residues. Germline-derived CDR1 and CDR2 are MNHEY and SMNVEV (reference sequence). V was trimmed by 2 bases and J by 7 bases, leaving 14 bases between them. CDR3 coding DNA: TGTGCCAGCAGTTTAAATCGGGGGGCGGGCGGGGAGCTGTTTTTT. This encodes CASSLNRGAGGELFF.

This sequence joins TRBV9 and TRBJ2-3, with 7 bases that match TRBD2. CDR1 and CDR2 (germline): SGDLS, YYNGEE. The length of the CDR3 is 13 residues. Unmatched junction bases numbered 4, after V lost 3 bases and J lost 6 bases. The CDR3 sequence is CASSAGGGDTQYF. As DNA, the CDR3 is TGTGCCAGCAGCGCGGGGGGTGGGGATACGCAGTATTTT.

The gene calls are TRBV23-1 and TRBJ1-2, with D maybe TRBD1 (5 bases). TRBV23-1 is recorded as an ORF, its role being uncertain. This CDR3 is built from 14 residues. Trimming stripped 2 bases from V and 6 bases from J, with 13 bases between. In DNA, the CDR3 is TGCGCCAGCAGTCAAGACAACAGGTGCGATGGCTACACCTTC. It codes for CASSQDNRCDGYTF.

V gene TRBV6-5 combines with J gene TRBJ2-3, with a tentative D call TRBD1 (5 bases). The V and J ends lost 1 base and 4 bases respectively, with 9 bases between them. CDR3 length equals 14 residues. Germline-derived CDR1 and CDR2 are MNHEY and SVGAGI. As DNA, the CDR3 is TGTGCCAGCAGTTACTTCGGCAGGGCAGATACGCAGTATTTT. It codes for CASSYFGRADTQYF.

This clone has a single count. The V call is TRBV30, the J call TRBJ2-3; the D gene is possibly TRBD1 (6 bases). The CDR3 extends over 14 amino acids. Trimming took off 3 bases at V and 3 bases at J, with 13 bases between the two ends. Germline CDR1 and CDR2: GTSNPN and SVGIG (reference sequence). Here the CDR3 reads CAWSIQGMTDTQYF. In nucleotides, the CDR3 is TGTGCCTGGAGCATCCAGGGGATGACAGATACGCAGTATTTT.

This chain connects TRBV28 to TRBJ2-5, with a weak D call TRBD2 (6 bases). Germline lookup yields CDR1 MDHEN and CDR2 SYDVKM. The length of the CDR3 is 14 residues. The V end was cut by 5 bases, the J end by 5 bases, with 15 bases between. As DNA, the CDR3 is TGTGCCAGCAGTGCCGCGACTAGGCGGGAGACCCAGTACTTC. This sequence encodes CASSAATRRETQYF.

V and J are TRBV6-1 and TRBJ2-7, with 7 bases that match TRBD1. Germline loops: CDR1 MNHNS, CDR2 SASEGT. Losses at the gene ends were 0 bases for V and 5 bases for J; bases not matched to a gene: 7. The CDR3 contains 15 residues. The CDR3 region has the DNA TGTGCCAGCAGTGAAGCGCAGGAAGGGGGCAACGAGCAGTACGTC. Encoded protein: CASSEAQEGGNEQYV.

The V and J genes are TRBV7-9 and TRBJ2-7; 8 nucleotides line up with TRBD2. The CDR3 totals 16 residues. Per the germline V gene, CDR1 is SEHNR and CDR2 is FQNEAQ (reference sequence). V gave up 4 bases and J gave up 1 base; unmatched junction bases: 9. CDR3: CASSSTRGGESYEQYF. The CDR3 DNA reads TGTGCCAGCAGCTCCACCCGGGGGGGCGAATCCTACGAGCAGTACTTC.

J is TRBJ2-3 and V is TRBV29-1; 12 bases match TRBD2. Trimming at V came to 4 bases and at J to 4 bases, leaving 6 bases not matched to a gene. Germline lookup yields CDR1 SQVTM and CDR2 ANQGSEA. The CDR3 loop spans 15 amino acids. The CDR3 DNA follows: TGCAGCGTTGCCGGACTAGCGGGGATCGCAGATACGCAGTATTTT. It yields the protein CSVAGLAGIADTQYF.

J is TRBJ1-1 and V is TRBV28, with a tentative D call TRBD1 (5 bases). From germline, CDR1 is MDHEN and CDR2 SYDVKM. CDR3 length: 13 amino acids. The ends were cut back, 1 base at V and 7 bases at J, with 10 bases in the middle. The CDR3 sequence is CASSLFGGSEAFF. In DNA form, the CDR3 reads TGTGCCAGCAGTTTATTCGGGGGAAGTGAAGCTTTCTTT.

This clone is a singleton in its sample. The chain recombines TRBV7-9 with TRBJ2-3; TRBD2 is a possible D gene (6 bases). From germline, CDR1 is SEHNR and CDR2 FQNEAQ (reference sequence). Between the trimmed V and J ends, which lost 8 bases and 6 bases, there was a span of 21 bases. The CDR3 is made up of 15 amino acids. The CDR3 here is CASPGAGPDVDTQYF. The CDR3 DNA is TGTGCCAGCCCCGGGGCGGGACCCGATGTGGATACGCAGTATTTT.

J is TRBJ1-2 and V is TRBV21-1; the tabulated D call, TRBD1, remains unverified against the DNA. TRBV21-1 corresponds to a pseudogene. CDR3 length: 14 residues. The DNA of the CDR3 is TGTGCCAGCAGCACTAAAGGGGGCGTCTATGGCTACACCTTC. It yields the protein CASSTKGGVYGYTF.

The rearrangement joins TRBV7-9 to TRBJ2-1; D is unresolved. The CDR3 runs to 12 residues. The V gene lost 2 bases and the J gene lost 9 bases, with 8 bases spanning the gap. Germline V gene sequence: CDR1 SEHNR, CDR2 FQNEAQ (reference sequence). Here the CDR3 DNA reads TGTGCCAGCAGCTTATCAGGATCTGAGCAGTTCTTC. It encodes CASSLSGSEQFF. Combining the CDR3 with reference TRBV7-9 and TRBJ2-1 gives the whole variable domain DTGVSQNPRHKITKRGQNVTFRCDPISEHNRLYWYRQTLGQGPEFLTYFQNEAQLEKSRLLSDRFSAERPKGSFSTLEIQRTEQGDSAMYLCASSLSGSEQFFGPGTRLTVL.

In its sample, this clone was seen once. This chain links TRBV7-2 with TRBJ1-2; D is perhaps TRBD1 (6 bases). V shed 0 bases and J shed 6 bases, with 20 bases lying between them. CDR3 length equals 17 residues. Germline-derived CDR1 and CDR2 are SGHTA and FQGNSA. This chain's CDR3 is CASSLAPGLGAQNGYTF. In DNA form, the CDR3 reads TGTGCCAGCAGCTTAGCTCCTGGCCTGGGGGCGCAGAATGGCTACACCTTC.

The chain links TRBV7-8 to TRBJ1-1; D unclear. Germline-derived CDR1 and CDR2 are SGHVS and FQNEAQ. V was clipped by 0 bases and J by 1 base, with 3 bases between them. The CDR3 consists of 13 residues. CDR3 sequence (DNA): TGTGCCAGCAGCTTAGCAGCGAACACTGAAGCTTTCTTT. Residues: CASSLAANTEAFF.

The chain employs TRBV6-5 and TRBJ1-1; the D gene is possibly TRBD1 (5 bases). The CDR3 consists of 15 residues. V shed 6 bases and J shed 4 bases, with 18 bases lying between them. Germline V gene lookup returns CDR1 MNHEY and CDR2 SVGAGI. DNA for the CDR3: TGTGCCAGCAGCACGAACCGGGCGGGGGGCACTGAAGCTTTCTTT. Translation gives CASSTNRAGGTEAFF.

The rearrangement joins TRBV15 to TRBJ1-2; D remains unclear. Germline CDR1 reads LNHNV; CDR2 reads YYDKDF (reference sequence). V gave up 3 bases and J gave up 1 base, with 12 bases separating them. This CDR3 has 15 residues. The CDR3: CATSRSGGVNYGYTF. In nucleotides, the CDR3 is TGTGCCACCAGCAGGTCGGGCGGGGTTAACTATGGCTACACCTTC.

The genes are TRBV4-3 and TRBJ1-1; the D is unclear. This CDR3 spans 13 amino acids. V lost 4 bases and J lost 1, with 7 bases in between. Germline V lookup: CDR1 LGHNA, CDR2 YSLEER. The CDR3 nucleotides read TGCGCCAGCAGCCGGCACAAGAACACTGAAGCTTTCTTT. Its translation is CASSRHKNTEAFF.